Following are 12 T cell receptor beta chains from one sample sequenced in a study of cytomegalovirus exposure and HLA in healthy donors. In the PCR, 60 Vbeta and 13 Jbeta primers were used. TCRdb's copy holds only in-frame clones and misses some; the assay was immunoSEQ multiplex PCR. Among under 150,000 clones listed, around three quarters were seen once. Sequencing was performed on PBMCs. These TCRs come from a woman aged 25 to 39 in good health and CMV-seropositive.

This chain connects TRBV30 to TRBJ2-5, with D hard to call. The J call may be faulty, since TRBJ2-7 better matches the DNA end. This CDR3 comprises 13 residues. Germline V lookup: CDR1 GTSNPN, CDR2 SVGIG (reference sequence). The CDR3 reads CAWSVDFRYEQYF. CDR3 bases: TGTGCCTGGAGTGTAGACTTTCGCTACGAGCAGTACTTC.

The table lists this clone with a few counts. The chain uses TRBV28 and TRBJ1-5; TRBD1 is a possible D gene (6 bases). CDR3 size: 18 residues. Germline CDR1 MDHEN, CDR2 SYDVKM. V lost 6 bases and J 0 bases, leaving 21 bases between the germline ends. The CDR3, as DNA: TGTGCCAGCAGGCCCGAACCCTCGGACAGAGATAGCAATCAGCCCCAGCATTTT. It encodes CASRPEPSDRDSNQPQHF.

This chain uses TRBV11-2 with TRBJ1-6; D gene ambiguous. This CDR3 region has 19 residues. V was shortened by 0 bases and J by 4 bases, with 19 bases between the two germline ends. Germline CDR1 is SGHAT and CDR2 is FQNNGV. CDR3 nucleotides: TGTGCCAGCAGCTTAGAGGTCAGCGAAGGGAGGGTTTATAATTCACCCCTCCACTTT. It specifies CASSLEVSEGRVYNSPLHF.

CDR3 loop: CASSFGTGGDGYTF. In nucleotides, the CDR3 is TGTGCCAGCAGCTTTGGGACAGGGGGCGACGGCTACACCTTC. This chain joins TRBV7-9 and TRBJ1-2; TRBD1 matches at 12 bases. The V gene's germline CDR1 is SEHNR and CDR2 FQNEAQ (reference sequence). CDR3 size: 14 residues. The V segment lost 3 bases and the J segment 8 bases; nucleotides outside the gene matches: 4.

CDR3 sequence (DNA): TGTGCCAGCAGCCCCTCAGGGCTGGTCGGGGAGCTGTTTTTT. It specifies CASSPSGLVGELFF. The chain couples TRBV6-5 to TRBJ2-2, with a tentative D call TRBD1 (5 bases). Trimming stripped 6 bases from V and 7 bases from J, with 15 bases between. Germline loops: CDR1 MNHEY, CDR2 SVGAGI. CDR3 length: 14 amino acids.

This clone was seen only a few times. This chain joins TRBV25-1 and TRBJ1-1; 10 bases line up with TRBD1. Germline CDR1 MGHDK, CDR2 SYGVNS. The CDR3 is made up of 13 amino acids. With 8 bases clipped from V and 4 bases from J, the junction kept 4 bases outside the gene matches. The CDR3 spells CASHRTGGTEAFF. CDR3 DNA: TGTGCCAGCCATCGGACAGGGGGCACTGAAGCTTTCTTT.

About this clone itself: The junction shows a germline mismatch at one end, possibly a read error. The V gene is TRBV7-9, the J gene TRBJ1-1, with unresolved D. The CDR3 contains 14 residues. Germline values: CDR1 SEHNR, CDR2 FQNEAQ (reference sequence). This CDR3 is CSSSPEGKNTEAFF. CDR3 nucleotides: TGTTCCAGCAGCCCAGAGGGCAAGAACACTGAAGCTTTCTTT.

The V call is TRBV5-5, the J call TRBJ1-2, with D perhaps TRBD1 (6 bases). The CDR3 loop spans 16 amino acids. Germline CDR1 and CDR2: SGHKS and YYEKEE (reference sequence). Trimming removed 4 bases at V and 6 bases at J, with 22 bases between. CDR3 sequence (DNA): TGTGCCAGCAGCCGGACAGAGGTTGGCTCCCTTCATGGCTACACCTTC. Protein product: CASSRTEVGSLHGYTF.

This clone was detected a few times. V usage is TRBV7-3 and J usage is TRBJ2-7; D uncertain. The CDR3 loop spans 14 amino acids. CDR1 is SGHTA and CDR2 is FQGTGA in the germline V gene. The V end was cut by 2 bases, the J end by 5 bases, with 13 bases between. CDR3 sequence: CASSLWAGAHEQYF. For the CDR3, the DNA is TGTGCCAGCAGCTTATGGGCAGGTGCCCACGAGCAGTACTTC. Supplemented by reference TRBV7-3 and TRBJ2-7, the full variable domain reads GAGVSQTPSNKVTEKGKYVELRCDPISGHTALYWYRQSLGQGPEFLIYFQGTGAADDSGLPNDRFFAVRPEGSVSTLKIQRTERGDSAVYLCASSLWAGAHEQYFGPGTRLTVT.

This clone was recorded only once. For the CDR3, the DNA is TGTGCCAGCAGTCCCCAGGTCAGCTCTGGAAACACCATATATTTT. This codes for CASSPQVSSGNTIYF. The chain joins TRBV7-8 to TRBJ1-3; D is uncertain. CDR1 is SGHVS, CDR2 FQNEAQ, per germline. Trimming took 6 bases from V and 0 from J, leaving 12 bases between them. CDR3 size: 15 residues.

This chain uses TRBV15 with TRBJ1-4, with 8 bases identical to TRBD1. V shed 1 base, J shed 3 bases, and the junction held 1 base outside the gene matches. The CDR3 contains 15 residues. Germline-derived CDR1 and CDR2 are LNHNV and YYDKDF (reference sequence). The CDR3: CATSRVTGANEKLFF. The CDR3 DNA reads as TGTGCCACCAGCAGAGTGACAGGGGCTAATGAAAAACTGTTTTTT.

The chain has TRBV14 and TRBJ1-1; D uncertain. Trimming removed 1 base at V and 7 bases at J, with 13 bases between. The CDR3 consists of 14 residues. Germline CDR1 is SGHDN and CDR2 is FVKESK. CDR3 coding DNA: TGTGCCAGCAGCCAAGTAATCCAGCTAGGTGAAGCTTTCTTT. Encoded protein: CASSQVIQLGEAFF.